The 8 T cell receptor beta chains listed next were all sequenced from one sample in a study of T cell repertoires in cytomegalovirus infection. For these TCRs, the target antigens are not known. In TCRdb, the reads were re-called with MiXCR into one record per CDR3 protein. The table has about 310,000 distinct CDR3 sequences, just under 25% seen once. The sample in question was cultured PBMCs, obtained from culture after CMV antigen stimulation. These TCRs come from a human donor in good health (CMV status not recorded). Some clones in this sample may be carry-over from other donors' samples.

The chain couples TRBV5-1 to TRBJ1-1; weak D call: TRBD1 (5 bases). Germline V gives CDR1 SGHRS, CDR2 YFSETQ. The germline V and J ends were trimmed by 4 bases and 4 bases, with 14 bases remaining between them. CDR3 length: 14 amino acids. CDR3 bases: TGCGCCAGCAGCCGCGATGCGGGGGGCACTGAAGCTTTCTTT. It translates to CASSRDAGGTEAFF.

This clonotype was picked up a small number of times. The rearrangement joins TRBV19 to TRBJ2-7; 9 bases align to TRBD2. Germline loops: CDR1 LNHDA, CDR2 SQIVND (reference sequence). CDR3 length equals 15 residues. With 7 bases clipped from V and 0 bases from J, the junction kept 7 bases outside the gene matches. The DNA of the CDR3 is TGTGCCAGTAACACGACTAGCGGATACTCCTACGAGCAGTACGTC. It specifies CASNTTSGYSYEQYV.

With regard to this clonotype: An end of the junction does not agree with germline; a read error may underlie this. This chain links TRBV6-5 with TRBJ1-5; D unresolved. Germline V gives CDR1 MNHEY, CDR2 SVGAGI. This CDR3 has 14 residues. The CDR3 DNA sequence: TGTGCCAGCAGCTCAGTCAGGAACTATCAACCCCAGCATTTT. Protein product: CASSSVRNYQPQHF.

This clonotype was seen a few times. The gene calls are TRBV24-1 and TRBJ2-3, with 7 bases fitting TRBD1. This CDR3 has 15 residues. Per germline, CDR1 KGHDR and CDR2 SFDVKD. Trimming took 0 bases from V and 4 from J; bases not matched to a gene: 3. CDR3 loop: CATSDLQQGSDTQYF. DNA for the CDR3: TGTGCCACCAGTGATTTGCAACAGGGGTCAGATACGCAGTATTTT.

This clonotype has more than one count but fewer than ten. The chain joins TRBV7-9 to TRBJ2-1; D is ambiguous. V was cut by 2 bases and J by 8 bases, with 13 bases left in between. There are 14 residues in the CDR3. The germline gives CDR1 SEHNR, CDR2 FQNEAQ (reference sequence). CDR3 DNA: TGTGCCAGCAGCTTACTTATTAGAGGCGATGAGCAGTTCTTC. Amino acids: CASSLLIRGDEQFF.

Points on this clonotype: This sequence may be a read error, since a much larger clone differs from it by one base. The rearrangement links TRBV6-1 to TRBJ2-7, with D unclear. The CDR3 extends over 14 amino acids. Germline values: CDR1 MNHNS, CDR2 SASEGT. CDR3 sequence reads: CASSEFPSSYVQYV. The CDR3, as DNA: TGTGCCAGCAGTGAATTTCCTTCGTCCTACGTGCAGTACGTC.

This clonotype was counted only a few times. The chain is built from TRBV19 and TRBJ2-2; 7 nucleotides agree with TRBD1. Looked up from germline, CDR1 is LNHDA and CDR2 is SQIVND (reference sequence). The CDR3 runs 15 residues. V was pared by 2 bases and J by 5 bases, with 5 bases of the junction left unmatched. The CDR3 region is CASSIKAGGTGELFF. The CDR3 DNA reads TGTGCCAGTAGTATAAAGGCAGGGGGAACCGGGGAGCTGTTTTTT.

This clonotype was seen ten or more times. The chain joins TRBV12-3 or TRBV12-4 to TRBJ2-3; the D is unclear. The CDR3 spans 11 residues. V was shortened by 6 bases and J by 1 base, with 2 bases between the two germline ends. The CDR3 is CASRGTDTQYF. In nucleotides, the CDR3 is TGTGCCAGCAGAGGCACAGATACGCAGTATTTT.